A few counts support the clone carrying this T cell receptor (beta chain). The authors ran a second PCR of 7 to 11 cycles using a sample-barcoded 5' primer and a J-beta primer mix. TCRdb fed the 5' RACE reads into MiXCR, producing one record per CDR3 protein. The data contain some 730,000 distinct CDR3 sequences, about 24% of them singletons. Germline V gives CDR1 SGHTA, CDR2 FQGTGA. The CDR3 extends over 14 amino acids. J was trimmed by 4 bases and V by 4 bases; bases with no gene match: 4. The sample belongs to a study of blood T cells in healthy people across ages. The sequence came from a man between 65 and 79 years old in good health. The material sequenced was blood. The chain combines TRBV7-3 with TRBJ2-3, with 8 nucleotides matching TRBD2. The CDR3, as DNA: TGTGCCAGCAGCTCTGGGACTAGGGCAGATACGCAGTATTTT. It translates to CASSSGTRADTQYF.